This is a list of T cell receptor beta chains from one sample in a study of cytomegalovirus exposure and HLA in healthy donors. The repertoire was sequenced with immunoSEQ multiplex PCR; TCRdb's copy has only in-frame clones and lacks some. The data show under 130,000 clones, around 75% seen once. The source material was PBMCs. These TCRs come from a man in his forties in good health and CMV-seronegative. CDR3s leave out the opening cysteine and the closing phenylalanine or tryptophan. The D gene is left open where the match is weak.

TRBJ2-5 | TRBV5-1 | TRBD2 | ASSLVASGPQETQY
TRBJ2-5 | TRBV6-6 | TRBD1 | ASSYSGQGGETQY
TRBJ2-5 | TRBV2 | . | ASSFRDTEETQY
TRBJ2-1 | TRBV7-8 | TRBD2 | ASSSGLVAQF
TRBJ2-7 | TRBV29-1 | TRBD1 | SVEGTGQAYEQY
TRBJ2-7 | TRBV4-1 | TRBD1 | ASSHGTGGAGYEQY
TRBJ2-3 | TRBV6-1 | TRBD2 | ASSSQAGGVDTQY
TRBJ1-3 | TRBV5-1 | . | ASSLTQNRQPYSHSGNTIY
TRBJ1-5 | TRBV5-1 | TRBD1 | ASSLGTGAGGNQPQH
TRBJ1-5 | TRBV27 | . | ASSLGANQPQH
TRBJ1-1 | TRBV30 | TRBD1 | AWSATTGSEAF
TRBJ2-7 | TRBV27 | TRBD1 | ASSLLWDSTYEQY